This paragraph reports one T cell receptor beta chain. Recruitment covered 20 to 25 US areas and drew participants whose ages spanned roughly 18 to 100 years. This record comes from a study of blood T cell repertoires in COVID-19. The wider study: PBMCs, B-cell-depleted T cells, or T cells provided the cDNA or gDNA that made up the material.

The CDR3 covers 11 residues. V lost 9 bases and J 6 bases, leaving 8 bases between the germline ends. Germline lookup yields CDR1 LNHDA and CDR2 SQIVND (reference sequence). Original processing notes: Amplification with reference gene primers provided the estimates of nucleated cell counts. Profiled with immunoSEQ multiplex PCR; TCRdb holds only in-frame clones, not every one. V, J and clone size were drawn from that table, and D and trimming were deduced from the DNA. The repertoire holds about 50,000 clones, with 70% to 80% as singletons. The chain links TRBV19 to TRBJ1-4; tentatively, D is TRBD1 (5 bases). Sequenced material: PBMCs or T cells enriched from blood (not recorded which). The sequence was obtained from a woman aged 45-65 years with acute COVID-19. This CDR3 is CASGTHEKLFF. The CDR3 nucleotides read TGTGCCAGCGGGACTCATGAAAAACTGTTTTTT.